The entry that follows covers one T cell receptor (beta chain) sequence. V lost 0 bases, J lost 5 bases, and 9 bases lay in between. The CDR3 is 14 residues long. Looked up from germline, CDR1 is SGHDT and CDR2 is YYEEEE. The sample comes from a study of cytomegalovirus exposure and HLA in healthy donors. Primers for the PCR totalled 60 Vbeta and 13 Jbeta. Here immunoSEQ multiplex PCR was the method, and the copy in TCRdb shows in-frame clones only, minus some. The sample consists of 89,000 or so clones, just under 75% of them appearing once. The chain recombines TRBV5-6 with TRBJ1-5; D may be TRBD1 (5 bases). Sequencing was carried out using PBMCs. The clonotype comes from a man in his 60s in good health and CMV-seronegative. CDR3 sequence reads: CASSLGGGYQPQHF. In DNA form, the CDR3 reads TGTGCCAGCAGCTTGGGCGGGGGTTATCAGCCCCAGCATTTT.